The following is a TCR beta chain sequence with its context. This CDR3 spans 12 amino acids. V was pared by 2 bases and J by 8 bases, with 10 bases between. Germline V gives CDR1 MDHEN, CDR2 SYDVKM. The sample originates from a study of human T cells and chemical hapten exposure. Study background: Diphenylcyclopropenone, dosed weekly to the scalp, was given to patients throughout the approximately 22-week study. Alopecia areata, totalis or universalis affected patients, mainly female.

Each CDR3 protein gets one entry after TCRdb re-called the RACE reads with MiXCR. This sample has roughly 38,000 distinct CDR3 sequences, with more than 8% found just once. As for time point: patch test 3, about 24 weeks after DPC sensitization. Described treatment: therapeutic diphenylcyclopropenone sensitization with weekly scalp DPC. Total RNA extraction was carried out from unfractionated whole blood. Prior to each patch test being applied, blood was drawn. The clonotype was recovered from a man in his forties or fifties with alopecia areata. Some clones in this sample may be carry-over from other donors' samples. The genes are TRBV28 and TRBJ2-7; D is possibly TRBD1 (6 bases). Here the sequenced sample was whole blood, taken in connection with sensitization to the hapten diphenylcyclopropenone (DPC). The CDR3 bases are TGTGCCAGCAGTTTAAACAGGGCGAAGCAGTACTTC. Its protein is CASSLNRAKQYF.